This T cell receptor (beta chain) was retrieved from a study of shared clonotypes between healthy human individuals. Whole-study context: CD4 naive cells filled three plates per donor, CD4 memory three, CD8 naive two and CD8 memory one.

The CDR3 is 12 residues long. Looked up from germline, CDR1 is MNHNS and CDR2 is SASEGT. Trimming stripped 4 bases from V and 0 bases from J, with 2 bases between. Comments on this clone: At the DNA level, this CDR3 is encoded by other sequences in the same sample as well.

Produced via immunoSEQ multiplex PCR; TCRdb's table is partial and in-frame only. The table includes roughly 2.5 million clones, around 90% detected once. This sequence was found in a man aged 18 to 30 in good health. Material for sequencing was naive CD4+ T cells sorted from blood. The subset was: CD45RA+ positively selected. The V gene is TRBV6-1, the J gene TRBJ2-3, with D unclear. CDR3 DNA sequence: TGTGCCAGCAGTGGTAGCACAGATACGCAGTATTTT. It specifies CASSGSTDTQYF.